This T cell receptor beta chain was identified in a study of human T cells and chemical hapten exposure. Study at large: A roughly 2 cm by roughly 2 cm inner upper arm patch received 2% DPC for sensitization. Among samples, TCR yields varied mainly because of small differences in pooled library volume.

Library preparation tagged each individual cDNA molecule with a unique molecular identifier. TCRdb reprocessed the RACE reads via MiXCR and lists one record per CDR3 protein. The data show around 190,000 distinct CDR3 sequences, more than 20% seen once. This CDR3 region has 16 residues. From germline, CDR1 is SGHRS and CDR2 YFSETQ. Trimming stripped 0 bases from V and 3 bases from J, with 12 bases between. The time point is: patch test 1, 2 weeks after DPC sensitization. Treatment given: therapeutic diphenylcyclopropenone sensitization with weekly scalp DPC. The J gene is TRBJ2-2, the V gene TRBV5-1; D not certain. Material: whole blood, obtained in connection with sensitization to the hapten diphenylcyclopropenone (DPC). This receptor was taken from a woman in her fifties or sixties with alopecia areata. Some clones in this sample may be carry-over from other donors' samples. CDR3 protein: CASSLESRTYTGELFF. The CDR3 bases are TGCGCCAGCAGCTTGGAAAGTAGGACCTACACCGGGGAGCTGTTTTTT.